This TCR beta chain was recovered during a study of blood T cells in healthy people across ages. Study-wide background: There was about one barcoded beta molecule captured by template switching per two T cells.

No fewer than 5.5 micrograms of total RNA were isolated from every sample. V trimming: 6 bases; J trimming: 8 bases; junction bases outside the gene matches: 6. Germline CDR1 reads DFQATT; CDR2 reads SNEGSKA (reference sequence). This CDR3 has 14 amino acids. Study findings and constraints: Diversity figures based on one million T cells were deemed too low.

In its sample, this clonotype was seen a few times. Its antigen is currently unknown. With a J-beta primer mix and a sample-barcoded 5' primer, a second PCR ran about 6 to 11 cycles. A minimum of 3 million CDR3-containing paired-end reads was obtained for each sample. TCRdb used MiXCR to reprocess the 5' RACE reads, holding one entry per CDR3 protein. Here the sample spans 1.4 million or so distinct CDR3 sequences, less than 45% being singletons. The specimen sequenced was blood. V is TRBV20-1 and J is TRBJ2-1; 14 bases match TRBD2. The clonotype comes from a woman in her late teens or twenties in good health. Written as DNA, the CDR3 is TGCAGTGCAAGGACTAGCGGGAGGAGGGATGAGCAGTTCTTC. This translates into CSARTSGRRDEQFF.